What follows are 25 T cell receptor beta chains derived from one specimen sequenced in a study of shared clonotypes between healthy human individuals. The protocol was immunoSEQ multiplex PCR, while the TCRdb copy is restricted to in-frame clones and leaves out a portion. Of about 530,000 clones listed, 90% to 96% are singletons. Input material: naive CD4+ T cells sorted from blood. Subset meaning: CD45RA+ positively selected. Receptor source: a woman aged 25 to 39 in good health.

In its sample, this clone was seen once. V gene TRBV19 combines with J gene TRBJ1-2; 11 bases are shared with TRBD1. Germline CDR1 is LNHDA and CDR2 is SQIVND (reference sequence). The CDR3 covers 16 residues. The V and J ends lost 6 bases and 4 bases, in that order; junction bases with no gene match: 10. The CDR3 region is CASSRTGGESAYGYTF. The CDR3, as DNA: TGTGCCAGTAGCCGGACAGGGGGCGAGTCTGCCTATGGCTACACCTTC.

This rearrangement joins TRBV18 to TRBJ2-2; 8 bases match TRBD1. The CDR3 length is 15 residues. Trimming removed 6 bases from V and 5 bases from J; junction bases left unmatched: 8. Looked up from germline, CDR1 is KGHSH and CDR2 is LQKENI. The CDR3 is CASSPWTGTTGELFF. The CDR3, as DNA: TGTGCCAGCTCGCCATGGACAGGGACGACCGGGGAGCTGTTTTTT.

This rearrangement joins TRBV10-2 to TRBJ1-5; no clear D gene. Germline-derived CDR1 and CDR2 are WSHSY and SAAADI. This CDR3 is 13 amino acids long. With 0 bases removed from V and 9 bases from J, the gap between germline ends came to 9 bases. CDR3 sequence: CASSESWGRPQHF. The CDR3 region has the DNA TGCGCCAGCAGTGAGTCATGGGGTAGGCCCCAGCATTTT.

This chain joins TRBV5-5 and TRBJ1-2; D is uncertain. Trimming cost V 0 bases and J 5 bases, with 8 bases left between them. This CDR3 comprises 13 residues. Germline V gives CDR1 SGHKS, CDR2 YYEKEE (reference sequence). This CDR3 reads CASSLDSLYGYTF. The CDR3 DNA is TGTGCCAGCAGCTTGGACTCCCTATATGGCTACACCTTC.

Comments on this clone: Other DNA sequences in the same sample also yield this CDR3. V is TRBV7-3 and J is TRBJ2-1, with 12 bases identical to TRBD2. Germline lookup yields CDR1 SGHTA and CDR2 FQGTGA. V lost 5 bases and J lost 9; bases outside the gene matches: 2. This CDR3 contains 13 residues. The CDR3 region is CASSRGLAGEQFF. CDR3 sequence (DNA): TGTGCCAGCAGCAGGGGACTAGCGGGTGAGCAGTTCTTC. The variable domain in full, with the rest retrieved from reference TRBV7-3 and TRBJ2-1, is GAGVSQTPSNKVTEKGKYVELRCDPISGHTALYWYRQSLGQGPEFLIYFQGTGAADDSGLPNDRFFAVRPEGSVSTLKIQRTERGDSAVYLCASSRGLAGEQFFGPGTRLTVL.

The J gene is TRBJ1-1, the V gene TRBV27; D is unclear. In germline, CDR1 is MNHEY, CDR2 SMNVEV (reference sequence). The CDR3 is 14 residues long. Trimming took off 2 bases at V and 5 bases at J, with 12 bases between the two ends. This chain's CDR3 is CASSLDPRWTEAFF. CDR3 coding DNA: TGTGCCAGCAGTTTAGACCCCCGCTGGACTGAAGCTTTCTTT.

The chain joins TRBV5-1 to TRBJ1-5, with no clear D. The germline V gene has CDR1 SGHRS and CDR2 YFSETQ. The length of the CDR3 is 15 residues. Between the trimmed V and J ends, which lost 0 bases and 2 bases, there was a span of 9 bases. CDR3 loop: CASSLGGLGNQPQHF. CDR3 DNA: TGCGCCAGCAGCTTGGGGGGTCTGGGCAATCAGCCCCAGCATTTT.

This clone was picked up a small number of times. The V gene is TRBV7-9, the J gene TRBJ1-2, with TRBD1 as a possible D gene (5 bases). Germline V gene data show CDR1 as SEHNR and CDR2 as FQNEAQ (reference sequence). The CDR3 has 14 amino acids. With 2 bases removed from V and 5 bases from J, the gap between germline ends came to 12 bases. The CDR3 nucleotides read TGTGCCAGCAGCTTAATGAGGGGCGAGTATGGCTACACCTTC. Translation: CASSLMRGEYGYTF.

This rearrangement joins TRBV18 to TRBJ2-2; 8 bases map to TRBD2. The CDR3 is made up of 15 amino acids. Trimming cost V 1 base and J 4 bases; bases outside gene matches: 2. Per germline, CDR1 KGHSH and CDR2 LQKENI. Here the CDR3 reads CASSPRLAGTGELFF. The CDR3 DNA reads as TGTGCCAGCTCACCACGGCTAGCGGGCACCGGGGAGCTGTTTTTT.

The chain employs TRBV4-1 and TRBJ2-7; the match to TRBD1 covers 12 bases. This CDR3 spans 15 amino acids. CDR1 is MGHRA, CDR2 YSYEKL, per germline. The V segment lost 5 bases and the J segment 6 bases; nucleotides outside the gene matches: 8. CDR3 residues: CASSNWDRGQVEQYF. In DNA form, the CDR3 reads TGCGCCAGCAGCAACTGGGACAGGGGGCAAGTCGAGCAGTACTTC.

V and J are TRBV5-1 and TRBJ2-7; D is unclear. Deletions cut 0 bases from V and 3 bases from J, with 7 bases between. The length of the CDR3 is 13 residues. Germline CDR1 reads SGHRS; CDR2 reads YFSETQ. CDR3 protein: CASSLDVHYEQYF. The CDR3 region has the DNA TGCGCCAGCAGCTTGGATGTACACTACGAGCAGTACTTC. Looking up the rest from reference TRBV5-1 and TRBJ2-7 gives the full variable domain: KAGVTQTPRYLIKTRGQQVTLSCSPISGHRSVSWYQQTPGQGLQFLFEYFSETQRNKGNFPGRFSGRQFSNSRSEMNVSTLELGDSALYLCASSLDVHYEQYFGPGTRLTVT.

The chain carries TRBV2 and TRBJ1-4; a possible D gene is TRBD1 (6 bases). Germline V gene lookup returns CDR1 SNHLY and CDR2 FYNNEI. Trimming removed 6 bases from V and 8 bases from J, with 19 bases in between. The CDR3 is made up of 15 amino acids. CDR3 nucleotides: TGTGCCAGCAGGGTCGGCGGGGGGCGCGTGGAAAAACTGTTTTTT. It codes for CASRVGGGRVEKLFF.

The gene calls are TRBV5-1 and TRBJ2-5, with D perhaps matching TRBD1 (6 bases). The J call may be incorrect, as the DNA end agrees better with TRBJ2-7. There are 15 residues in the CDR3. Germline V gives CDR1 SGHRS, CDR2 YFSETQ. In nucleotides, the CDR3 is TGCGCCAGCAACTGGTCCCCGGGACAATCCTACGAGCAGTACTTC. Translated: CASNWSPGQSYEQYF.

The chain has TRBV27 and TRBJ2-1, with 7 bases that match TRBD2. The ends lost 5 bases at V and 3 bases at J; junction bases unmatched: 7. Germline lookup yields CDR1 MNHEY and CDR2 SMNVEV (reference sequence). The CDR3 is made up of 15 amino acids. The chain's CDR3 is CASSGWGRDYNEQFF. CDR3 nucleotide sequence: TGTGCCAGCAGTGGATGGGGGAGGGACTACAATGAGCAGTTCTTC.

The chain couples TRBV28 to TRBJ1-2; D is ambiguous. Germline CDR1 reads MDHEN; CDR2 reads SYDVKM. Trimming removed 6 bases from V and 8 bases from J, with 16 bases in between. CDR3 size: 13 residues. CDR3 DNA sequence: TGTGCCAGCAGCCGCTTGGGGAGAGCAGGCTACACCTTC. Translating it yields CASSRLGRAGYTF.

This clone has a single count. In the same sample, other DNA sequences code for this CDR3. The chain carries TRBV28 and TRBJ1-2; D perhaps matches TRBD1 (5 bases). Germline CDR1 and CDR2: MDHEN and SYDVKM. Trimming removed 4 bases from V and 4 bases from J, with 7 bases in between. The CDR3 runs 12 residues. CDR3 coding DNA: TGTGCCAGCAGTTACGACAGCTATGGCTACACCTTC. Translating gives CASSYDSYGYTF.

This CDR3 reads CAAKVGQGANQPQHF. The CDR3, as DNA: TGTGCCGCCAAGGTGGGGCAGGGGGCCAATCAGCCCCAGCATTTT. The gene calls are TRBV6-1 and TRBJ1-5; 8 bases align to TRBD1. This CDR3 has 15 residues. Germline V CDR1 and CDR2: MNHNS, SASEGT. With 11 bases clipped from V and 3 bases from J, the junction kept 12 bases outside the gene matches.

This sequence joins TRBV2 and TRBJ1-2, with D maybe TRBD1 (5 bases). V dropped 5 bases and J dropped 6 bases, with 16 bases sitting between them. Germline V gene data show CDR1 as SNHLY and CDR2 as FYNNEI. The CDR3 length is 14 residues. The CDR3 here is CASSHRSGRNGYTF. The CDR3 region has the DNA TGTGCCAGCAGTCACAGGTCGGGGAGAAATGGCTACACCTTC. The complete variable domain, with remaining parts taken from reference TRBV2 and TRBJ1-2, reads EPEVTQTPSHQVTQMGQEVILRCVPISNHLYFYWYRQILGQKVEFLVSFYNNEISEKSEIFDDQFSVERPDGSNFTLKIRSTKLEDSAMYFCASSHRSGRNGYTFGSGTRLTVV.

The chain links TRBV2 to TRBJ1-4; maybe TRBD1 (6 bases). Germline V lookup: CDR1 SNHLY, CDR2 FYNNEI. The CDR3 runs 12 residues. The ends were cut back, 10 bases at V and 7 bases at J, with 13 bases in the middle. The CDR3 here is CATTGDSEKLFF. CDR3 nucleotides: TGTGCCACGACAGGCGATAGTGAAAAACTGTTTTTT.

CDR3 coding DNA: TGCGCCAGCAGTCCCAGGGACACAGATACGCAGTATTTT. Its protein is CASSPRDTDTQYF. J is TRBJ2-3 and V is TRBV10-1; D is perhaps TRBD1 (5 bases). This CDR3 contains 13 residues. V dropped 5 bases and J dropped 2 bases, with 8 bases sitting between them. Per germline, CDR1 WNHNN and CDR2 SYGVQD (reference sequence).

CDR3 residues: CASSLRLRLAGYYEQYF. CDR3 bases: TGTGCCAGCAGTTTAAGGCTCAGGCTAGCGGGCTACTACGAGCAGTACTTC. The rearrangement uses TRBV27 and TRBJ2-7; 8 positions match TRBD2. Unmatched junction bases numbered 12, after V lost 2 bases and J lost 3 bases. Germline V gene lookup returns CDR1 MNHEY and CDR2 SMNVEV (reference sequence). The CDR3 contains 17 residues.

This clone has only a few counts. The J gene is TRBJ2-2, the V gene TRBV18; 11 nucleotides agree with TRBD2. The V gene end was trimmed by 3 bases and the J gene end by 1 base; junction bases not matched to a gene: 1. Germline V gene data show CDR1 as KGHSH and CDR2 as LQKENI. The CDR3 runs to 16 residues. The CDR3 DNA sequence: TGTGCCAGCTCACCGGGACTAGCGGAGAACACCGGGGAGCTGTTTTTT. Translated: CASSPGLAENTGELFF.

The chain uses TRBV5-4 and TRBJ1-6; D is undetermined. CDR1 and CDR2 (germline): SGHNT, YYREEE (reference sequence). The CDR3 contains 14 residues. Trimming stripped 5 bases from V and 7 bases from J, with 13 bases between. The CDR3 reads CASSYREPNSPLHF. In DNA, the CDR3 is TGTGCCAGCAGTTACCGGGAGCCCAATTCACCCCTCCACTTT.

CDR3 residues: CASSSTGTGEYEQYF. The CDR3, as DNA: TGTGCCAGTAGTAGCACCGGGACAGGGGAATACGAGCAGTACTTC. The chain uses TRBV19 and TRBJ2-7, with 10 positions matching TRBD1. Germline-derived CDR1 and CDR2 are LNHDA and SQIVND (reference sequence). V dropped 4 bases and J dropped 4; count of bases not matched to a gene: 7. CDR3 length: 15 residues.

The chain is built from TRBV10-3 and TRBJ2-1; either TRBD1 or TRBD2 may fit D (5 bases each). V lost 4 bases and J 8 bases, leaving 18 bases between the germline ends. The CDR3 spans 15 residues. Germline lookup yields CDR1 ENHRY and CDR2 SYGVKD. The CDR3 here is CAISVAGRVGDEQFF. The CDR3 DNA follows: TGTGCCATCAGTGTTGCAGGGCGGGTGGGCGATGAGCAGTTCTTC.